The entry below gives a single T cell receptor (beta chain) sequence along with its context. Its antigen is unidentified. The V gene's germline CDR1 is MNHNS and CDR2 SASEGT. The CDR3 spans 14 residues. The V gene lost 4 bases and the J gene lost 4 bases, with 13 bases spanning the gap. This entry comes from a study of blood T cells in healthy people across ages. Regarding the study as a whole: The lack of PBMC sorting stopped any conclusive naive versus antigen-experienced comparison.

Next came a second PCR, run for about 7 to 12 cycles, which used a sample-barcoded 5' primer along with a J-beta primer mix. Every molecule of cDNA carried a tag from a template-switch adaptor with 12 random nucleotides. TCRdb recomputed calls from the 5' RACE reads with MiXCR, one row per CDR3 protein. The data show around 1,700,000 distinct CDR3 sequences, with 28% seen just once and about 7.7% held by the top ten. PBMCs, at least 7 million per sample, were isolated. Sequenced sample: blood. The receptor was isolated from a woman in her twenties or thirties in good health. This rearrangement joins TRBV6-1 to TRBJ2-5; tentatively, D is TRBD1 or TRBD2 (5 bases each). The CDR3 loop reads CASSVPGTPETQYF. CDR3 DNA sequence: TGTGCCAGCAGTGTACCCGGGACCCCAGAGACCCAGTACTTC.